This T cell receptor (beta chain) is from a study of cytomegalovirus exposure and HLA in healthy donors. The trim removed 0 bases at V and 6 bases at J, leaving 10 bases unmatched. Germline values: CDR1 LGHNA, CDR2 YSLEER. CDR3 length: 17 amino acids. With 60 Vbeta and 13 Jbeta primers, the PCR was carried out. Profiled with immunoSEQ multiplex PCR; TCRdb holds only in-frame clones, not every one. The sample carries around 100,000 clones, 60% to 80% recorded once. The table lists this clone with a count of one. The sequence came from a man aged 50 to 59 in good health and CMV-seropositive. The chain uses TRBV4-3 and TRBJ2-3, with 9 nucleotides matching TRBD2. The material sequenced was PBMCs. CDR3 nucleotide sequence: TGCGCCAGCAGCCAAGACAGTACCGGGACTAGCCTTGATACGCAGTATTTT. Translated, it gives CASSQDSTGTSLDTQYF.